These 20 T cell receptor beta chains share one sample of origin, sequenced in a study of T-cell memory formation after mild COVID-19. Each CDR3 protein gets one entry after TCRdb re-called the 5' RACE reads with MiXCR. This sample yields 250,000 or so distinct CDR3 sequences, of which under 20% are seen a single time; 23% belongs to the top ten. Sequenced: PBMCs or a T cell subset sorted from them (not recorded which). The receptors stem from a man younger than 30 who had mild COVID-19 (a few samples of this study predate the infection). Cell type and time point are not known.

The sample holds one count of this clonotype. Sequence at one end of the junction differs from germline and may be a read error. This sequence joins TRBV7-2 and TRBJ2-1, with D possibly called TRBD1 or TRBD2 (5 bases each). This CDR3 contains 12 residues. CDR1 and CDR2 from the germline V gene are SGHTA and FQGNSA. CDR3 DNA sequence: TGTGCCAGCAGCTTGGTCGGGACCGAGATTCTCTTC. This translates into CASSLVGTEILF.

This clonotype was seen a few times. The V gene is TRBV29-1, the J gene TRBJ2-3; 7 bases match TRBD1. Trimming at V came to 8 bases and at J to 0 bases, leaving 11 bases not matched to a gene. The CDR3 length is 15 residues. Germline V gives CDR1 SQVTM, CDR2 ANQGSEA. The CDR3 DNA is TGCAGCACGAAACAGGGGATTACTAGCACAGATACGCAGTATTTT. It specifies CSTKQGITSTDTQYF.

The chain joins TRBV7-3 to TRBJ2-5; D may be TRBD2 (5 bases). V dropped 5 bases and J dropped 7 bases, with 14 bases sitting between them. The CDR3 is 13 residues long. CDR1 is SGHTA, CDR2 FQGTGA, per germline. CDR3 amino acids: CASSPGSGGTQYF. The DNA for the CDR3 is TGTGCCAGCAGCCCCGGGTCCGGAGGGACCCAGTACTTC. Complete variable domain (other parts from reference TRBV7-3 and TRBJ2-5): GAGVSQTPSNKVTEKGKYVELRCDPISGHTALYWYRQSLGQGPEFLIYFQGTGAADDSGLPNDRFFAVRPEGSVSTLKIQRTERGDSAVYLCASSPGSGGTQYFGPGTRLLVL.

The CDR3 DNA sequence: TGCGCCAGCAGCCAAGACCCTGCGACAGGAACTTTCTTT. It encodes CASSQDPATGTFF. The rearrangement joins TRBV4-1 to TRBJ1-1; D perhaps matches TRBD1 (6 bases). The CDR3 is 13 amino acids. Germline V gene lookup returns CDR1 MGHRA and CDR2 YSYEKL. Trimming pared 0 bases from V and 12 bases from J, leaving 14 bases between.

This clonotype was detected many times. The chain couples TRBV12-3 or TRBV12-4 to TRBJ1-5; no reliable D call. The CDR3 covers 12 residues. V lost 6 bases and J 4 bases, leaving 7 bases between the germline ends. The CDR3 spells CASSPPNQPQHF. The CDR3 bases are TGTGCCAGCAGCCCTCCTAATCAGCCCCAGCATTTT.

This chain connects TRBV12-3 or TRBV12-4 to TRBJ1-5, with D unclear. Trimming took 5 bases from V and 5 from J, leaving 10 bases between them. CDR3 length: 13 amino acids. The CDR3 sequence is CASSVIRDQPQHF. As DNA, the CDR3 is TGTGCCAGCAGTGTCATTAGGGATCAGCCCCAGCATTTT.

This clonotype was counted between two and nine times. The chain couples TRBV5-4 to TRBJ2-4, with a tentative D call TRBD1 (5 bases). The CDR3 has 17 residues. Germline V gene lookup returns CDR1 SGHNT and CDR2 YYREEE (reference sequence). Trimming took 0 bases from V and 6 from J, leaving 19 bases between them. CDR3 nucleotide sequence: TGTGCCAGCAGCTTGGCGATCGGGCGACAGAAAAGAAACATTCAGTACTTC. As protein: CASSLAIGRQKRNIQYF.

In its sample, this clonotype was seen a few times. The chain joins TRBV3-1 to TRBJ2-1, with D possibly being TRBD1 (5 bases). Germline lookup yields CDR1 LGHDT and CDR2 YNNKEL (reference sequence). The ends were cut back, 3 bases at V and 4 bases at J, with 13 bases in the middle. CDR3 length: 15 amino acids. In DNA, the CDR3 is TGTGCCAGCAGCCAGACCCTGACAGTGTACAATGAGCAGTTCTTC. As protein: CASSQTLTVYNEQFF.

This clonotype was recorded a few times. V gene TRBV18 combines with J gene TRBJ2-3; D possibly corresponds to TRBD2 (6 bases). The CDR3 runs to 15 residues. Deletions cut 0 bases from V and 11 bases from J, with 18 bases between. Germline lookup yields CDR1 KGHSH and CDR2 LQKENI. CDR3 amino acids: CASSPPVRAGFEQYF. The CDR3 DNA is TGTGCCAGCTCACCACCAGTTCGGGCGGGATTTGAGCAGTATTTT.

Many counts were recorded for this clonotype. V is TRBV10-3 and J is TRBJ2-1; the D gene could be TRBD1 or TRBD2 (6 bases each). The CDR3 is 12 residues long. The V gene lost 3 bases and the J gene lost 9 bases, with 9 bases spanning the gap. The V gene's germline CDR1 is ENHRY and CDR2 SYGVKD. The CDR3 spells CAISDRGREQFF. The DNA of the CDR3 is TGTGCCATCAGTGACCGGGGGCGTGAGCAGTTCTTC.

This clonotype has just one count. J is TRBJ2-3 and V is TRBV20-1; D gene ambiguous. The CDR3 consists of 12 residues. Trimming pared 4 bases from V and 4 bases from J, leaving 9 bases between. Germline V gene sequence: CDR1 DFQATT, CDR2 SNEGSKA (reference sequence). The CDR3 region is CSAMISSDTQYF. As DNA, the CDR3 is TGCAGTGCTATGATCAGCTCAGATACGCAGTATTTT.

In this sample, this clonotype turned up a few times. The chain joins TRBV28 to TRBJ1-1, with D hard to call. The germline V gene encodes CDR1 MDHEN and CDR2 SYDVKM. V was clipped by 4 bases and J by 1 base, with 19 bases between them. This CDR3 has 17 residues. The CDR3: CASSSPNRDRGNTEAFF. CDR3 nucleotides: TGTGCCAGCAGTTCCCCAAACCGCGACCGGGGGAACACTGAAGCTTTCTTT.

This clonotype was observed a handful of times. V is TRBV6-5 and J is TRBJ1-5; D is unclear. Trimming shortened V by 2 bases and J by 3 bases, and 8 bases separated the two germline ends. Germline loops: CDR1 MNHEY, CDR2 SVGAGI. The CDR3 is made up of 14 amino acids. CDR3 in amino acids: CASSYNSDNQPQHF. Here the CDR3 DNA reads TGTGCCAGCAGTTACAACTCCGACAATCAGCCCCAGCATTTT.

The V and J genes are TRBV11-2 and TRBJ2-4, with 8 bases aligning to TRBD1. CDR1 and CDR2 (germline): SGHAT, FQNNGV. The CDR3 consists of 16 residues. Trimming at V came to 5 bases and at J to 6 bases, leaving 12 bases not matched to a gene. The CDR3 sequence is CASSLGNRGAANIQYF. The CDR3, as DNA: TGTGCCAGCAGCCTCGGAAACAGGGGGGCGGCAAACATTCAGTACTTC.

This clonotype was counted between two and nine times. The chain carries TRBV20-1 and TRBJ1-2, with TRBD1 as a possible D gene (5 bases). The ends were cut back, 2 bases at V and 8 bases at J, with 9 bases in the middle. CDR1 is DFQATT, CDR2 SNEGSKA, per germline (reference sequence). The CDR3 is 11 amino acids. The CDR3 spells CSARKQGGYTF. CDR3 sequence (DNA): TGCAGTGCTAGAAAGCAGGGCGGCTACACCTTC.

This clonotype was seen more than once but under ten times. The chain employs TRBV5-5 and TRBJ2-7; D gene uncertain. Germline V lookup: CDR1 SGHKS, CDR2 YYEKEE (reference sequence). This CDR3 region has 13 residues. V dropped 1 base and J dropped 4 bases, with 9 bases sitting between them. CDR3 region: CASSLSGTYEQYV. In DNA, the CDR3 is TGTGCCAGCAGCTTGTCGGGTACTTACGAGCAGTACGTC.

The chain links TRBV7-6 to TRBJ2-3; 7 positions agree with TRBD2. V was pared by 5 bases and J by 0 bases, with 8 bases of the junction left unmatched. Germline V CDR1 and CDR2: SGHVS, FNYEAQ. There are 16 residues in the CDR3. CDR3 amino acids: CASSRDGTTSTDTQYF. CDR3 coding DNA: TGTGCCAGCAGCCGAGACGGGACTACTAGCACAGATACGCAGTATTTT.

The chain links TRBV9 to TRBJ1-4; D is ambiguous. Germline CDR1 and CDR2: SGDLS and YYNGEE. With 0 bases removed from V and 5 bases from J, the gap between germline ends came to 8 bases. The CDR3 is made up of 14 amino acids. CDR3 loop: CASSVGGMNEKLFF. CDR3 nucleotides: TGTGCCAGCAGCGTAGGAGGGATGAATGAAAAACTGTTTTTT.

This clonotype occurred many times. The chain couples TRBV5-1 to TRBJ2-3, with TRBD1 as a possible D gene (5 bases). The CDR3 is 14 amino acids. Trimming pared 2 bases from V and 1 base from J, leaving 8 bases between. Germline V lookup: CDR1 SGHRS, CDR2 YFSETQ. The CDR3 loop is CASSFDSGTDTQYF. The DNA for the CDR3 is TGCGCCAGCAGCTTCGACAGTGGCACAGATACGCAGTATTTT. Based on the CDR3 plus reference TRBV5-1 and TRBJ2-3, the full variable domain is KAGVTQTPRYLIKTRGQQVTLSCSPISGHRSVSWYQQTPGQGLQFLFEYFSETQRNKGNFPGRFSGRQFSNSRSEMNVSTLELGDSALYLCASSFDSGTDTQYFGPGTRLTVL.

This clonotype occurred a few times. The chain recombines TRBV18 with TRBJ1-1, with 8 bases fitting TRBD1. Germline assignment: CDR1 KGHSH and CDR2 LQKENI. The V segment lost 5 bases and the J segment 1 base; nucleotides outside the gene matches: 6. The CDR3 consists of 15 residues. The CDR3 DNA reads as TGTGCCAGCTCATCCCGACAGGGGCGGAACACTGAAGCTTTCTTT. Translated, it gives CASSSRQGRNTEAFF.